The 20 T cell receptor beta chains presented below share a single source sample, sequenced in a study of shared clonotypes between healthy human individuals. Profiled with immunoSEQ multiplex PCR; TCRdb holds only in-frame clones, not every one. Among hundreds of thousands of clones listed, approximately 97% were seen once. What was sequenced was naive CD4+ T cells sorted from blood. Subset noted: CD45RA+ positively selected. These receptors were obtained from a woman in her 30s in good health.

The V gene is TRBV20-1, the J gene TRBJ2-7; D is undetermined. CDR1 is DFQATT, CDR2 SNEGSKA, per germline (reference sequence). V dropped 5 bases and J dropped 4 bases, with 9 bases sitting between them. This CDR3 spans 11 amino acids. The CDR3 coding sequence is TGCAGTGCTGGCTTAGGGTACGAGCAGTACTTC. Translated, it gives CSAGLGYEQYF.

This sequence joins TRBV28 and TRBJ1-2; D is ambiguous. The CDR3 extends over 11 amino acids. The V gene lost 4 bases and the J gene lost 6 bases, with 6 bases spanning the gap. Germline V gene lookup returns CDR1 MDHEN and CDR2 SYDVKM. The CDR3 bases are TGTGCCAGCAGTTCCGGGGATGGCTACACCTTC. Translated, it gives CASSSGDGYTF.

This clone came up once. This rearrangement joins TRBV6-6 to TRBJ2-5; D is uncertain. Germline loops: CDR1 MNHNY, CDR2 SVGAGI (reference sequence). CDR3 length: 12 amino acids. Trimming took off 5 bases at V and 1 base at J, with 5 bases between the two ends. CDR3 nucleotides: TGTGCCAGCAGTAGCAGCCAAGAGACCCAGTACTTC. Its translation is CASSSSQETQYF.

This rearrangement joins TRBV5-1 to TRBJ1-2, with unresolved D. The CDR3 consists of 14 residues. V was cut by 0 bases and J by 4 bases, with 10 bases left in between. From germline, CDR1 is SGHRS and CDR2 YFSETQ. CDR3 protein: CASSLAQTGYGYTF. For the CDR3, the DNA is TGCGCCAGCAGCTTGGCCCAAACTGGCTATGGCTACACCTTC. Based on the CDR3 plus reference TRBV5-1 and TRBJ1-2, the full variable domain is KAGVTQTPRYLIKTRGQQVTLSCSPISGHRSVSWYQQTPGQGLQFLFEYFSETQRNKGNFPGRFSGRQFSNSRSEMNVSTLELGDSALYLCASSLAQTGYGYTFGSGTRLTVV.

The V gene is TRBV11-2, the J gene TRBJ1-2; 9 bases agree with TRBD1. The junction had 6 bases not matched to a gene; V was cut back by 2 bases and J by 5 bases. The CDR3 is 15 residues long. Germline CDR1 is SGHAT and CDR2 is FQNNGV. The CDR3 loop reads CASSLNRGREYGYTF. CDR3 DNA sequence: TGTGCCAGCAGCTTAAACAGGGGGCGGGAGTATGGCTACACCTTC.

Turning to this clone: Other DNA sequences in this specimen translate into the identical CDR3. This rearrangement joins TRBV7-2 to TRBJ1-3; no clear D. Germline-derived CDR1 and CDR2 are SGHTA and FQGNSA. The CDR3 totals 13 residues. The germline V and J ends were trimmed by 0 bases and 1 base, with 1 base remaining between them. CDR3 loop: CASSLASGNTIYF. The DNA for the CDR3 is TGTGCCAGCAGCTTAGCTTCTGGAAACACCATATATTTT. Combining the CDR3 with reference TRBV7-2 and TRBJ1-3 gives the whole variable domain GAGVSQSPSNKVTEKGKDVELRCDPISGHTALYWYRQSLGQGLEFLIYFQGNSAPDKSGLPSDRFSAERTGGSVSTLTIQRTQQEDSAVYLCASSLASGNTIYFGEGSWLTVV.

The genes are TRBV21-1 and TRBJ1-3. TRBV21-1 is a documented pseudogene. This CDR3 contains 12 residues. In nucleotides, the CDR3 is TGTGCCAGCGTAACCTCTGGAAACACCATATATTTT. Encoded protein: CASVTSGNTIYF.

The chain couples TRBV10-3 to TRBJ2-5; D tentatively reads TRBD1 or TRBD2 (5 bases each). The CDR3 is 16 residues long. Germline V CDR1 and CDR2: ENHRY, SYGVKD. The V end lost 5 bases, the J end lost 3 bases, and 19 bases lay between the germline ends. The CDR3 loop is CAISKLPTVGEETQYF. The DNA for the CDR3 is TGTGCCATCAGTAAACTCCCGACAGTGGGGGAAGAGACCCAGTACTTC.

The gene calls are TRBV27 and TRBJ1-5; D remains ambiguous. This CDR3 is 15 amino acids long. V was cut by 0 bases and J by 0 bases, with 6 bases left in between. Germline lookup yields CDR1 MNHEY and CDR2 SMNVEV (reference sequence). The CDR3 nucleotides read TGTGCCAGCAGTTTATCGTGGGTTAGCAATCAGCCCCAGCATTTT. Translating gives CASSLSWVSNQPQHF.

This clone was counted once. The chain uses TRBV5-1 and TRBJ2-4; D not resolved. CDR3 size: 14 residues. Looked up from germline, CDR1 is SGHRS and CDR2 is YFSETQ. V lost 0 bases, J lost 8 bases, and 12 bases lay in between. The CDR3 DNA reads as TGCGCCAGCAGCTTGGGACCCAGTGGGGACATTCAGTACTTC. As protein: CASSLGPSGDIQYF.

The rearrangement uses TRBV10-1 and TRBJ2-4, with unresolved D. Germline V gene data show CDR1 as WNHNN and CDR2 as SYGVQD (reference sequence). The CDR3 is 13 amino acids. The V end was cut by 4 bases, the J end by 7 bases, with 11 bases between. The CDR3 sequence is CASSADGRNIQYF. The DNA of the CDR3 is TGCGCCAGCAGTGCGGACGGAAGGAACATTCAGTACTTC.

The chain has TRBV18 and TRBJ2-3; no firm D call. V lost 8 bases, J lost 0 bases, and 12 bases lay in between. The CDR3 runs 14 residues. The germline CDR1 and CDR2 sequences are KGHSH and LQKENI. The CDR3 protein is CASPDPTSTDTQYF. The CDR3 bases are TGTGCCAGCCCCGACCCGACTAGCACAGATACGCAGTATTTT.

The CDR3 loop reads CASSTSDYTPNEKLFF. The CDR3, as DNA: TGTGCCAGCAGCACATCCGACTACACCCCTAATGAAAAACTGTTTTTT. V gene TRBV5-6 combines with J gene TRBJ1-4, with D unclear. The length of the CDR3 is 16 residues. Germline V CDR1 and CDR2: SGHDT, YYEEEE. V gave up 4 bases and J gave up 3 bases, with 16 bases separating them.

This chain links TRBV2 with TRBJ2-5; no clear D. The CDR3 totals 11 residues. Trimming left V 5 bases short and J 5 bases short, with 6 bases between. CDR1 SNHLY and CDR2 FYNNEI come from the germline V gene. CDR3 in DNA: TGTGCCAGCAGTAAGTTTGAGACCCAGTACTTC. It yields the protein CASSKFETQYF.

The chain links TRBV6-5 to TRBJ1-6; no clear D gene. This CDR3 region has 14 residues. V lost 6 bases to trimming and J lost 0 bases, with 6 bases between them. Per germline, CDR1 MNHEY and CDR2 SVGAGI. For the CDR3, the DNA is TGTGCCAGCAGAAGGGCCTCCTATAATTCACCCCTCCACTTT. This translates into CASRRASYNSPLHF.

The chain has TRBV5-1 and TRBJ1-2; D may be TRBD1 (6 bases). CDR3 length equals 11 residues. The germline V gene encodes CDR1 SGHRS and CDR2 YFSETQ. V was shortened by 4 bases and J by 14 bases, with 15 bases between the two germline ends. The CDR3 protein is CASSDGQIVTF. CDR3 DNA sequence: TGCGCCAGCAGCGATGGACAGATAGTGACCTTC. The variable domain in full, with the rest retrieved from reference TRBV5-1 and TRBJ1-2, is KAGVTQTPRYLIKTRGQQVTLSCSPISGHRSVSWYQQTPGQGLQFLFEYFSETQRNKGNFPGRFSGRQFSNSRSEMNVSTLELGDSALYLCASSDGQIVTFGSGTRLTVV.

V and J are TRBV28 and TRBJ1-2; tentative D call: TRBD1 (5 bases). Looked up from germline, CDR1 is MDHEN and CDR2 is SYDVKM. This CDR3 is built from 14 residues. The ends were cut back, 1 base at V and 2 bases at J, with 8 bases in the middle. The CDR3 bases are TGTGCCAGCAGTTTATTGGACACGAACTATGGCTACACCTTC. Its translation is CASSLLDTNYGYTF.

The chain couples TRBV19 to TRBJ1-1; no clear D. Germline CDR1 and CDR2: LNHDA and SQIVND (reference sequence). This CDR3 region has 13 residues. Trimming cost V 3 bases and J 5 bases, with 10 bases left between them. This CDR3 reads CASSIGVETEAFF. In DNA form, the CDR3 reads TGTGCCAGTAGTATTGGGGTTGAAACTGAAGCTTTCTTT.

This chain uses TRBV28 with TRBJ1-5; 8 bases agree with TRBD1. CDR1 is MDHEN and CDR2 is SYDVKM in the germline V gene. This CDR3 has 18 amino acids. With V trimmed by 5 bases and J by 3 bases, 15 bases remained unmatched. CDR3 DNA: TGTGCCAGCAGTCACCCAACACTGACAGGGGAAACCAATCAGCCCCAGCATTTT. As protein: CASSHPTLTGETNQPQHF.

The chain recombines TRBV5-1 with TRBJ2-1; D is perhaps TRBD2 (6 bases). Trimming removed 4 bases at V and 8 bases at J, with 19 bases between. The CDR3 totals 15 residues. Germline values: CDR1 SGHRS, CDR2 YFSETQ. DNA for the CDR3: TGCGCCAGCAGCGTAGCGGCCCCAATTGGGCATGAGCAGTTCTTC. Translation: CASSVAAPIGHEQFF.